These 19 T cell receptor beta chains were sequenced from one sample in a study of regulatory T cells in long-lasting Graves disease (dated by TCRdb to the early 2020s). The time point tag for this specimen amounts to: newly diagnosed GD, antithyroid drugs for less than 3 months. RNA was extracted from PBMCs in TRIzol for both TCR sequencing and RNA sequencing. The library relied on multiplex PCR. Sequencing relied on an Illumina HiSeq 4000. To build TCR beta libraries, CDR3 regions were amplified by Arm-PCR using iRepertoire HTBI primers. Through fastp at Q25 and MiXCR, TCRdb rebuilt clones from the public reads, retaining in-frame beta chains. Rows with one shared CDR3 protein collapse into an entry with the most common genes and DNA. Counted in this sample were 370,000 or so distinct CDR3 sequences; 15% to 20% of them appeared once. The top ten constitute 20% to 25% of the sample. This sample also belongs to another study, concerning T cells in Graves' hyperthyroidism and ophthalmopathy.

Here the sequenced sample was peripheral blood mononuclear cells (PBMCs), taken at new diagnosis, from a patient treated with antithyroid drugs. The origin of the receptors is a young woman with Graves disease. Donor details come from another sample of the same person, matched by shared clones.

This clonotype appeared many times. CDR3 DNA: TGCAGTGCTAGAGACTATGATACGCAGTATTTT. Protein product: CSARDYDTQYF. The rearrangement links TRBV20-1 to TRBJ2-3, with unresolved D. Trimming took off 0 bases at V and 6 bases at J, with 4 bases between the two ends. Germline CDR1 DFQATT, CDR2 SNEGSKA (reference sequence). The CDR3 has 11 residues.

This clonotype was counted at least ten times. The chain carries TRBV12-3 or TRBV12-4 and TRBJ1-2; D not resolved. This CDR3 spans 12 amino acids. V was clipped by 6 bases and J by 3 bases, with 8 bases between them. The CDR3 protein is CASSPGDYGYTF. CDR3 DNA: TGTGCCAGCAGCCCTGGTGACTATGGCTACACCTTC.

This clonotype occurred a few times. The genes are TRBV12-3 or TRBV12-4 and TRBJ1-3; tentative D call: TRBD1 (5 bases). This CDR3 spans 13 amino acids. The ends were cut back, 5 bases at V and 3 bases at J, with 8 bases in the middle. The CDR3 DNA reads as TGTGCCAGCAGTCCGCAGGGTGGAAACACCATATATTTT. This translates into CASSPQGGNTIYF.

This clonotype was observed a handful of times. The chain has TRBV7-9 and TRBJ2-5; TRBD1 or TRBD2 may be the D gene (5 bases each). CDR3 length: 14 amino acids. Germline CDR1 reads SEHNR; CDR2 reads FQNEAQ (reference sequence). V was pared by 5 bases and J by 4 bases, with 14 bases between. The CDR3 DNA is TGTGCCAGCAGCCCCCCCAGGGACCCAGAGACCCAGTACTTC. It is translated as CASSPPRDPETQYF.

The rearrangement joins TRBV29-1 to TRBJ2-2, with TRBD2 matching over 8 bases. Germline CDR1 is SQVTM and CDR2 is ANQGSEA. Germline trimming cut 5 bases from V and 3 bases from J; bases unmatched to any gene: 5. This CDR3 has 14 amino acids. The CDR3 region is CSVRLAIHTGELFF. The CDR3 nucleotides are TGCAGCGTTAGACTAGCGATTCACACCGGGGAGCTGTTTTTT.

With regard to this clonotype: This may stem from a read error, because a much larger clone lies one nucleotide away. The J gene is TRBJ2-1, the V gene TRBV20-1; no reliable D call. The length of the CDR3 is 11 residues. Germline loops: CDR1 DFQATT, CDR2 SNEGSKA (reference sequence). The CDR3 DNA sequence: TGCAGTGCTAAGAGAGCGAATGGGCAGTTCTTC. Translation gives CSAKRANGQFF.

This clonotype was seen only a few times. This chain uses TRBV18 with TRBJ2-7, with unresolved D. This CDR3 comprises 13 residues. V was cut by 3 bases and J by 5 bases, with 11 bases left in between. Germline CDR1 is KGHSH and CDR2 is LQKENI. The CDR3 reads CASSPPSQHEQYF. In DNA, the CDR3 is TGTGCCAGCTCACCCCCGTCACAGCACGAGCAGTACTTC.

This clonotype was observed at least ten times. The chain carries TRBV28 and TRBJ1-2; D is perhaps TRBD1 (5 bases). V was cut by 1 base and J by 7 bases, with 10 bases left in between. The CDR3 runs to 13 residues. Per the germline V gene, CDR1 is MDHEN and CDR2 is SYDVKM. The CDR3 coding sequence is TGTGCCAGCAGTTTATCAGGGACTAGTGGCTACACCTTC. Amino acids: CASSLSGTSGYTF.

The sample holds a few counts of this clonotype. At one end the junction does not follow the germline gene, possibly because of a read error. The chain employs TRBV7-2 and TRBJ1-2, with D perhaps matching TRBD1 (6 bases). Germline values: CDR1 SGHTA, CDR2 FQGNSA. The CDR3 runs 15 residues. The DNA for the CDR3 is TGTGCCAGCAGCCCCCCTGGCAGGGGTATTGATGGCTACATCTTC. It translates to CASSPPGRGIDGYIF.

In its sample, this clonotype was seen many times. The chain carries TRBV15 and TRBJ2-7; no firm D call. Germline V gene data show CDR1 as LNHNV and CDR2 as YYDKDF (reference sequence). The ends were cut back, 0 bases at V and 3 bases at J, with 15 bases in the middle. This CDR3 spans 16 amino acids. In nucleotides, the CDR3 is TGTGCCACCAGCAGAGAAGGTGGCCCCGCAGGCTACGAGCAGTACTTC. It is translated as CATSREGGPAGYEQYF.

Notes on this clonotype: An end of the junction differs from the germline gene, which may be a read error. The V call is TRBV28, the J call TRBJ2-1; D call uncertain. Germline-derived CDR1 and CDR2 are MDHEN and SYDVKM. This CDR3 comprises 14 residues. CDR3 sequence (DNA): TGTGCCAGCAGTTTAGAAGGCCGCTACAATGAGCGGTTCTTC. As protein: CASSLEGRYNERFF.

The J gene is TRBJ1-2, the V gene TRBV3-1; D ambiguous. CDR3 length equals 16 residues. Between the trimmed V and J ends, which lost 0 bases and 1 base, there was a span of 12 bases. Looked up from germline, CDR1 is LGHDT and CDR2 is YNNKEL (reference sequence). The CDR3 sequence is CASSQDGTHLNYGYTF. The CDR3 nucleotides read TGTGCCAGCAGCCAAGACGGAACACACCTTAACTATGGCTACACCTTC. Filled out from reference TRBV3-1 and TRBJ1-2, the complete variable domain reads DTAVSQTPKYLVTQMGNDKSIKCEQNLGHDTMYWYKQDSKKFLKIMFSYNNKELIINETVPNRFSPKSPDKAHLNLHINSLELGDSAVYFCASSQDGTHLNYGYTFGSGTRLTVV.

This clonotype appeared many times. The gene calls are TRBV10-3 and TRBJ2-1; D is undetermined. The CDR3 length is 16 residues. With 3 bases removed from V and 0 bases from J, the gap between germline ends came to 12 bases. Germline CDR1 ENHRY, CDR2 SYGVKD. As DNA, the CDR3 is TGTGCCATCAGTGACCTAGTCACGGGCTCCTACAATGAGCAGTTCTTC. Encoded protein: CAISDLVTGSYNEQFF.

This clonotype was recorded at least ten times. The rearrangement uses TRBV7-2 and TRBJ2-3; D may be TRBD2 (6 bases). Deletions cut 1 base from V and 0 bases from J, with 11 bases between. Germline CDR1 is SGHTA and CDR2 is FQGNSA. This CDR3 has 16 amino acids. CDR3 sequence: CASSLGWRDSTDTQYF. The CDR3 coding sequence is TGTGCCAGCAGCTTAGGTTGGCGGGATAGCACAGATACGCAGTATTTT.

This clonotype has a count of ten or more. The chain has TRBV3-1 and TRBJ2-7; D is uncertain. CDR3 size: 13 residues. The germline V and J ends were trimmed by 5 bases and 0 bases, with 8 bases remaining between them. Germline CDR1 LGHDT, CDR2 YNNKEL (reference sequence). The DNA for the CDR3 is TGTGCCAGCAGCGGTCGGAACTCCTACGAGCAGTACTTC. It translates to CASSGRNSYEQYF.

This clonotype was counted many times. This CDR3 is CASSLTGDGELFF. The DNA for the CDR3 is TGTGCCAGCAGCTTGACAGGGGACGGGGAGCTGTTTTTT. The chain links TRBV7-8 to TRBJ2-2, with TRBD1 matching over 8 bases. CDR1 SGHVS and CDR2 FQNEAQ come from the germline V gene. The trim removed 3 bases at V and 7 bases at J, leaving 1 base unmatched. The CDR3 totals 13 residues. The entire variable domain, with the rest obtained from reference TRBV7-8 and TRBJ2-2, is as follows: GAGVSQSPRYKVAKRGQDVALRCDPISGHVSLFWYQQALGQGPEFLTYFQNEAQLDKSGLPSDRFFAERPEGSVSTLKIQRTQQEDSAVYLCASSLTGDGELFFGEGSRLTVL.

This clonotype occurred many times. The chain links TRBV2 to TRBJ2-1, with a weak D call TRBD2 (5 bases). CDR1 is SNHLY and CDR2 is FYNNEI in the germline V gene. With 3 bases removed from V and 0 bases from J, the gap between germline ends came to 12 bases. This CDR3 contains 16 residues. The CDR3 coding sequence is TGTGCCAGCAGTGACCCAGCGGCCAGCTCCTACAATGAGCAGTTCTTC. Amino acids: CASSDPAASSYNEQFF.

This clonotype was observed many times. The rearrangement uses TRBV10-1 and TRBJ1-5; D might be TRBD1 (6 bases). Germline assignment: CDR1 WNHNN and CDR2 SYGVQD (reference sequence). Deletions cut 6 bases from V and 1 base from J, with 16 bases between. The CDR3 has 16 residues. The CDR3 DNA follows: TGCGCCAGCAGGGGACCGGGACACCCAAGCAATCAGCCCCAGCATTTT. It yields the protein CASRGPGHPSNQPQHF.

This clonotype has at least ten counts. This chain links TRBV5-5 with TRBJ1-4; 7 bases fit TRBD1. Germline V gene sequence: CDR1 SGHKS, CDR2 YYEKEE (reference sequence). J lost 3 bases, V lost 4 bases, and 6 bases had no gene match. This CDR3 region has 15 residues. DNA of the CDR3: TGTGCCAGCAGCCAGGCGGGGACAGCTAATGAAAAACTGTTTTTT. It specifies CASSQAGTANEKLFF.